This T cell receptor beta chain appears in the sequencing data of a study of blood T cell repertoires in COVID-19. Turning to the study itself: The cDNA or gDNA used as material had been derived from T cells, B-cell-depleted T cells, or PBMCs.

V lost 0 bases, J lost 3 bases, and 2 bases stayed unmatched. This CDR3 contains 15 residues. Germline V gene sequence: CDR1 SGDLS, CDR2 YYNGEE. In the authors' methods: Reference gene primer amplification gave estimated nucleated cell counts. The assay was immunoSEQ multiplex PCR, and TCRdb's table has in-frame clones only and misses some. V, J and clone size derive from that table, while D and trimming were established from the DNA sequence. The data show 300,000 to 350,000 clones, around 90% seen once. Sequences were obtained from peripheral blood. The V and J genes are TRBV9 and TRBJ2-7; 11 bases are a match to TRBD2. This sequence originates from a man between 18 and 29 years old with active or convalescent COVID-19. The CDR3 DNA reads TGTGCCAGCAGCGTAGCTAGCGGGAGGATCTACGAGCAGTACTTC. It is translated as CASSVASGRIYEQYF. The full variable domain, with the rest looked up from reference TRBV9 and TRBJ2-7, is DSGVTQTPKHLITATGQRVTLRCSPRSGDLSVYWYQQSLDQGLQFLIQYYNGEERAKGNILERFSAQQFPDLHSELNLSSLELGDSALYFCASSVASGRIYEQYFGPGTRLTVT.